The clone carrying this T cell receptor beta chain was counted ten times or more. Its target is unknown. Template material for amplifying TCR beta CDR3 regions consisted of RNA transcripts. HTBI primers were employed in a first-round RT-PCR of the TCR CDR3. A single record per CDR3 protein comes from TCRdb applying MiXCR to the multiplex PCR reads. The table has around 350,000 distinct CDR3 sequences, approximately 16% seen once. CDR3 length: 13 amino acids. Germline values: CDR1 SNHLY, CDR2 FYNNEI. V shed 1 base and J shed 10 bases, with 8 bases lying between them. The entry originates in a study of T cells in Graves' hyperthyroidism and ophthalmopathy. Overall study findings and caveats: Using 13 V-J features, a model discriminated ophthalmopathy from stable hyperthyroidism.

Disease duration was under 3 months in the ophthalmopathy patients, who also had a Clinical Activity Score of at least 3 and a NOSPECS grade of at least 4. Lactation, pregnancy, other autoimmune disease or uncontrolled infection excluded patients. Source material for PBMCs was over 8 ml fresh peripheral blood. This clonotype originated in a woman aged 55-70 years with Graves' ophthalmopathy. Sequencing used blood. The chain joins TRBV2 to TRBJ1-6, with TRBD1 as a possible D gene (5 bases). CDR3 coding DNA: TGTGCCAGCAGTGAAGGAGGGGCCTCACCCCTCCACTTT. Translating gives CASSEGGASPLHF.